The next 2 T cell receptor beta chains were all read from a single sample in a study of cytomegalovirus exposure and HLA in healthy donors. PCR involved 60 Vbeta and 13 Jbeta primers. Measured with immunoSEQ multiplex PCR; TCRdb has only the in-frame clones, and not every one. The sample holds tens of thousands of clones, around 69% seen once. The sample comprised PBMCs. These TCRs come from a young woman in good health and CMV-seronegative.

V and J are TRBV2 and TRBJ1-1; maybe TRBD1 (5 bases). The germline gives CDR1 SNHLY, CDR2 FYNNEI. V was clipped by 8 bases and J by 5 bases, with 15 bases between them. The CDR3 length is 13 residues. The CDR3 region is CASPARGDTEAFF. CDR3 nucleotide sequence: TGTGCCAGCCCCGCCCGGGGGGATACTGAAGCTTTCTTT.

As DNA, the CDR3 is TGTGCCAGCAGCTTAGCGGCAACGAATGAGCAGTTCTTC. This encodes CASSLAATNEQFF. The V call is TRBV11-1, the J call TRBJ2-1; D not certain. CDR3 size: 13 residues. Germline values: CDR1 SGHAT, CDR2 FQDESV (reference sequence). The V and J ends lost 0 bases and 7 bases respectively, with 7 bases between them.